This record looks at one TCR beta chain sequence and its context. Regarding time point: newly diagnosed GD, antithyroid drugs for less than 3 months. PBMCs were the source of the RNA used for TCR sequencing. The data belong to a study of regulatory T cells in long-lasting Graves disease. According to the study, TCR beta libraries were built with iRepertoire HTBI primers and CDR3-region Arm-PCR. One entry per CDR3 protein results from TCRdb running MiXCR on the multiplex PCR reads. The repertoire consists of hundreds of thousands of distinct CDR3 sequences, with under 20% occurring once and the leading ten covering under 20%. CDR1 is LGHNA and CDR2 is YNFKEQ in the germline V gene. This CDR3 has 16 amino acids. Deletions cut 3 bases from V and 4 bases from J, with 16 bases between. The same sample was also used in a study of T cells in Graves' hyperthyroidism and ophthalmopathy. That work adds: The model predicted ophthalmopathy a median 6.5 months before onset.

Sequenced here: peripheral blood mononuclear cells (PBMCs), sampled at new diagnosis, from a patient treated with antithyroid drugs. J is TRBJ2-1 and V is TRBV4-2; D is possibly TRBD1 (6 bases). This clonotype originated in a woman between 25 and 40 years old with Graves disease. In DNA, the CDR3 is TGTGCCAGCAGCCAGGACAATACTGACAGGTACAATGAGCAGTTCTTC. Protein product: CASSQDNTDRYNEQFF.